The clone carrying this T cell receptor beta chain was found many times. What it binds is unknown. The source of the sample is a study of T cells after yellow fever vaccination. Findings and limits, study-wide: The presence of abundant clonotypes contaminating from the bulk population was possible in FACS-sorted repertoires.

Each CDR3 protein gets one entry after TCRdb re-called the 5' RACE reads with MiXCR. Altogether around 250,000 distinct CDR3 sequences are present, 6.9% being singletons, with the ten largest covering more than 0.8%. This receptor was taken from a man aged 25 to 45 who received the YFV17D yellow fever vaccine. The material sequenced was CD4+ T cells sorted from PBMCs, taken 15 days after the yellow fever booster vaccination.

CDR3 amino acids: CASSPPGGSNQPQHF. In DNA, the CDR3 is TGTGCCAGCTCACCACCGGGGGGTAGCAATCAGCCCCAGCATTTT. The V call is TRBV18, the J call TRBJ1-5; perhaps TRBD1 as D (5 bases). The CDR3 contains 15 residues. The germline V gene has CDR1 KGHSH and CDR2 LQKENI. V shed 0 bases and J shed 0 bases, with 6 bases lying between them.